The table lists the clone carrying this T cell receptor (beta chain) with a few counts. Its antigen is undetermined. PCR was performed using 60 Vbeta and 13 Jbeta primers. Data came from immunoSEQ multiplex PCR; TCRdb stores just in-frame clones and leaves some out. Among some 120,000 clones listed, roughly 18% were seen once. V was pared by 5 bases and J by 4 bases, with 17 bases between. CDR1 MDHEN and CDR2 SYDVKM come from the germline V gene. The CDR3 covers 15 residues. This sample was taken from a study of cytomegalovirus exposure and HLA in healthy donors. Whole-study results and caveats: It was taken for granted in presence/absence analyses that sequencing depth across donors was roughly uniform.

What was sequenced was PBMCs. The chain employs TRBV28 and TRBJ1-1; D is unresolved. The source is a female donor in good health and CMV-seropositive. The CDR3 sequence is CASSPNRFLSTEAFF. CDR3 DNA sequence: TGTGCCAGCAGTCCGAATCGGTTTTTGAGCACTGAAGCTTTCTTT.